This is a list of T cell receptor beta chains from one sample in a study of identical twins' blood T cells. Each CDR3 protein is one row after TCRdb ran MiXCR on the 5' RACE reads. Among 350,000 to 450,000 distinct CDR3 sequences listed, about 28% were seen once. The sample taken for sequencing was PBMCs. These receptors were obtained from a woman aged 18-50 years in good health. Each CDR3 is given with its conserved first and last residue. D genes are given only for firm matches. Expanded clones get a size class; other rows say once, few or many, or leave the size out.

clone_size	j_call	d_call	cdr3_length	v_call	cdr3_aa	cdr3_nt
few	TRBJ2-5	-	15	TRBV18	CASSPPLGFSETQYF	TGTGCCAGCTCACCACCGCTAGGGTTCTCGGAGACCCAGTACTTC
-	TRBJ1-1	-	15	TRBV12-5	CASGLGVQPITEAFF	TGTGCTAGTGGTTTGGGGGTACAGCCCATCACTGAAGCTTTCTTT
few	TRBJ2-7	-	12	TRBV27	CASRSPAYEQYF	TGTGCCAGCCGAAGCCCCGCCTACGAGCAGTACTTC
once	TRBJ2-1	TRBD2	15	TRBV19	CATQDAGTSGNEQFF	TGTGCCACCCAGGACGCCGGGACTAGTGGGAATGAGCAGTTCTTC
many	TRBJ2-2	-	16	TRBV7-2	CASSLGGGRNTGELFF	TGTGCCAGCAGCTTAGGTGGAGGGAGGAACACCGGGGAGCTGTTTTTT
-	TRBJ1-2	-	16	TRBV4-3	CASSPQRGGRLYGYTF	TGCGCCAGCAGCCCTCAGCGTGGGGGGCGACTCTATGGCTACACCTTC
once	TRBJ2-7	-	14	TRBV19	CASSIGIGEDEQYF	TGTGCCAGTAGTATAGGAATTGGGGAGGACGAGCAGTACTTC
-	TRBJ2-7	-	12	TRBV29-1	CSVGGFGYEQYF	TGCAGCGTTGGGGGATTCGGTTACGAGCAGTACTTC
-	TRBJ2-1	-	17	TRBV3-1	CASSQLSLTGARDEQFF	TGTGCCAGCAGCCAATTATCACTGACGGGGGCTCGAGATGAGCAGTTCTTC
few	TRBJ2-1	TRBD2	17	TRBV15	CATSSTREGSSYNEQFF	TGTGCCACCAGCAGTACTAGGGAGGGTAGCTCCTACAATGAGCAGTTCTTC
many	TRBJ1-3	-	16	TRBV5-1	CASSLASGTAGNTIYF	TGCGCCAGCAGCTTGGCCTCGGGGACGGCTGGAAACACCATATATTTT
-	TRBJ1-1	-	15	TRBV28	CASSQGGDLSTEAFF	TGTGCCAGCAGCCAAGGCGGGGACCTATCGACTGAAGCTTTCTTT
-	TRBJ2-1	TRBD2	15	TRBV9	CASSARDYPNNEQFF	TGTGCCAGCAGCGCCCGGGACTATCCAAACAATGAGCAGTTCTTC
many	TRBJ2-3	-	14	TRBV5-1	CASSFGKLPDTQYF	TGCGCCAGCAGCTTCGGGAAACTCCCAGATACGCAGTATTTT
few	TRBJ1-1	TRBD1	14	TRBV7-9	CASSSSGTEVEAFF	TGTGCCAGCAGCTCTTCCGGGACAGAGGTTGAAGCTTTCTTT
few	TRBJ2-2	-	14	TRBV6-2/TRBV6-3	CASSSQTYTGELFF	TGTGCCAGCAGTTCCCAAACATACACCGGGGAGCTGTTTTTT
many	TRBJ1-4	-	13	TRBV5-4	CASKDSNNEKLFF	TGTGCCAGCAAAGACAGCAATAATGAAAAACTGTTTTTT
-	TRBJ1-5	TRBD1	12	TRBV28	CAGQEVNQPQHF	TGTGCCGGACAGGAGGTGAATCAGCCCCAGCATTTT
few	TRBJ1-2	-	15	TRBV12-3/TRBV12-4	CASSLSGRGRYGYTF	TGTGCCAGCAGTTTATCTGGCAGGGGACGGTATGGCTACACCTTC
few	TRBJ1-2	-	15	TRBV5-1	CASSSEPGAGYGYTF	TGCGCCAGCAGCTCTGAACCCGGGGCGGGCTATGGCTACACCTTC
-	TRBJ1-5	-	15	TRBV20-1	CSATRTGGSNQPQHF	TGCAGTGCTACCCGTACCGGGGGAAGCAATCAGCCCCAGCATTTT
-	TRBJ2-7	-	11	TRBV6-6	CASGHYDEQYF	TGTGCCTCGGGTCACTACGACGAGCAGTACTTC
-	TRBJ2-3	-	14	TRBV9	CASSVDLSTDTQYF	TGTGCCAGCAGCGTAGATCTGAGCACAGATACGCAGTATTTT
few	TRBJ1-5	-	14	TRBV20-1	CSANPGLGNQPQHF	TGCAGTGCTAACCCAGGGTTGGGCAATCAGCCCCAGCATTTT
-	TRBJ2-2	TRBD2	16	TRBV7-9	CASSPPSGGYTGELFF	TGTGCCAGCAGCCCACCCAGCGGGGGATACACCGGGGAGCTGTTTTTT
-	TRBJ2-1	TRBD2	16	TRBV18	CASSPSGTLSYNEQFF	TGTGCCAGCTCTCCTAGCGGGACCCTCTCCTACAATGAGCAGTTCTTC
-	TRBJ2-7	-	14	TRBV5-6	CASRGIGDLYEQYF	TGTGCCAGCAGAGGGATCGGGGACCTTTACGAGCAGTACTTC
-	TRBJ1-1	-	15	TRBV6-2/TRBV6-3	CASSYDRRSNTEAFF	TGTGCCAGCAGCTACGACAGGCGTTCGAACACTGAAGCTTTCTTT
-	TRBJ1-5	-	15	TRBV5-5	CASSLLGRGNQPQHF	TGTGCCAGCAGCTTGTTGGGTAGAGGCAATCAGCCCCAGCATTTT
-	TRBJ1-3	-	16	TRBV7-9	CASSFLSGAKGNTICF	TGTGCCAGCAGCTTCTTGTCGGGGGCGAAGGGAAACACCATATGTTTT
-	TRBJ1-2	-	12	TRBV2	CASKSLGYGYTF	TGTGCCAGCAAAAGCCTGGGCTATGGCTACACCTTC
few	TRBJ2-3	TRBD2	17	TRBV20-1	CSARDLAGTYPTDTQYF	TGCAGTGCTAGAGATTTAGCGGGTACTTACCCCACAGATACGCAGTATTTT
few	TRBJ2-4	-	15	TRBV5-6	CASSLMGQPQNIQYF	TGTGCCAGCAGCTTGATGGGGCAACCCCAAAACATTCAGTACTTC
few	TRBJ1-2	-	15	TRBV19	CASSIGAGLVHGYTF	TGTGCCAGTAGTATAGGAGCAGGATTGGTTCATGGCTACACCTTC
-	TRBJ2-2	-	12	TRBV28	CASRWGTGELFF	TGTGCCAGCAGGTGGGGAACCGGGGAGCTGTTTTTT
-	TRBJ1-3	-	13	TRBV20-1	CSARSVSGNTIYF	TGCAGTGCTAGATCGGTCTCTGGAAACACCATATATTTT
-	TRBJ2-1	TRBD2	13	TRBV9	CASSKAGGNEQFF	TGTGCCAGCAGCAAGGCGGGAGGAAATGAGCAGTTCTTC
-	TRBJ2-5	-	14	TRBV20-1	CSAPDTGVRETQYF	TGCAGTGCTCCTGACACGGGAGTGCGAGAGACCCAGTACTTC
-	TRBJ1-5	-	14	TRBV18	CASSQSDSVKPLHF	TGTGCCAGCTCACAGTCGGACAGTGTAAAGCCCCTGCATTTT
-	TRBJ2-2	TRBD1	17	TRBV28	CASSFSPGQGRTGELFF	TGTGCCAGCAGTTTCTCCCCGGGACAGGGAAGAACCGGGGAGCTGTTTTTT
-	TRBJ1-1	-	13	TRBV11-2	CASSLTQYTEAFF	TGTGCCAGCAGCTTAACCCAATATACTGAAGCTTTCTTT
few	TRBJ2-5	-	13	TRBV6-5	CASSYYEGETQYF	TGTGCCAGCAGTTACTACGAAGGAGAGACCCAGTACTTC
-	TRBJ1-2	-	13	TRBV7-2	CASSLEEGYGYTF	TGTGCCAGCAGCTTAGAAGAAGGCTATGGCTACACCTTC
-	TRBJ1-2	-	15	TRBV20-1	CSARDRGSYDYGYTF	TGCAGTGCTAGAGACCGGGGAAGCTATGACTATGGCTACACCTTC
-	TRBJ1-1	-	16	TRBV19	CASSMYGAGKTTEAFF	TGTGCCAGTAGTATGTATGGGGCTGGAAAGACCACTGAAGCTTTCTTT
once	TRBJ1-6	-	12	TRBV13	CASSLLHSPLHF	TGTGCCAGCAGCTTACTCCATTCACCCCTCCACTTT
-	TRBJ2-3	-	13	TRBV20-1	CSDVAPLSDTQYF	TGCAGTGATGTTGCGCCTCTGTCAGATACGCAGTATTTT
few	TRBJ1-1	TRBD1	16	TRBV7-9	CASSLQAGQGNTEAFF	TGTGCCAGCAGCTTACAGGCGGGACAGGGGAACACTGAAGCTTTCTTT
-	TRBJ2-7	-	14	TRBV7-2	CASSLGPFSYEQYF	TGTGCCAGCAGCTTAGGGCCGTTCTCCTACGAGCAGTACTTC
-	TRBJ2-1	TRBD2	15	TRBV20-1	CSAGRLAGIYNEQFF	TGCAGTGCTGGGAGACTAGCGGGAATCTACAATGAGCAGTTCTTC
-	TRBJ2-3	TRBD2	16	TRBV20-1	CRALFGGGRSTDTQYF	TGCAGGGCCTTGTTTGGGGGGGGGAGGAGCACAGATACGCAGTATTTT
many	TRBJ2-2	-	16	TRBV19	CASSIMARGYTGELFF	TGTGCCAGTAGTATAATGGCGCGGGGCTACACCGGGGAGCTGTTTTTT
few	TRBJ2-5	-	14	TRBV2	CASSQEFGQETQYF	TGTGCCAGCAGCCAAGAATTCGGCCAAGAGACCCAGTACTTC
many	TRBJ2-1	-	14	TRBV6-5	CASSSDRAYNEQFF	TGTGCCAGCAGTTCCGACAGAGCCTACAATGAGCAGTTCTTC
few	TRBJ2-7	-	11	TRBV6-1	CASTRLYEQYF	TGTGCCAGCACGCGGCTCTACGAGCAGTACTTC